The present entry profiles one TCR beta chain with its context. Its antigen is currently not known. Per-base quality was not reported, and no clone a single base away is much larger than it. The CDR3, from cysteine to phenylalanine, totals 14 residues. Solely the CDR3 DNA is kept, with 42 bases framed from the first base. CDR1 and CDR2 are drawn from the germline V gene (reference sequence): GTSNPN, SVGIG. V was cut back by 2 bases and J by 4 bases, leaving a gap of 11 bases between them. The sample's time point label, decoded: persistent/refractory GD, antithyroid drugs over 5 years with positive TRAb. RNA was extracted from PBMCs in TRIzol for both TCR sequencing and RNA sequencing. Graves' disease was diagnosed according to American Thyroid Association guidelines. The patients came from an endocrinology department in Xi'an, China. From each patient, approximately 10 milliliters of peripheral blood was collected into an EDTA anticoagulant tube. Ficoll Paque Plus density gradient separation was used to isolate PBMCs, and no further T cell sorting was done. An Agilent 2100 Bioanalyzer and agarose gel were used to check RNA quality, while a NanoDrop 2000 measured RNA concentration.

The protocol used for the library was multiplex PCR. Sequenced on an Illumina HiSeq 4000. To build TCR beta libraries, CDR3 regions were amplified by Arm-PCR using iRepertoire HTBI primers. Before sequencing, the PCR products went through gel purification. Per the original workflow: Gene usage analysis of CDR3 amino acid clonotypes used the roughly 62 TRBV and 14 to 15 TRBJ segments found across samples. COPE and FqMerger were used to merge filtered high-quality paired reads into contigs. Contigs were aligned with BLAST to IMGT TRBV, TRBD and TRBJ reference genes, and CDR3 was defined per IMGT. Any clonotype with a frequency above 0.1% was classified as a highly expanded clone. Shannon entropy served as the measure of repertoire diversity, while the Gini coefficient captured V-J evenness. A clonotype found in more than one individual was treated as public. TCRdb trimmed public reads at Q25 via fastp, called clones via MiXCR and kept in-frame beta chains. Rows are combined by CDR3 protein, so each entry shows the most common genes and DNA. The V and J calls were determined by TCRdb, not by the authors. This sample lists about 430,000 distinct CDR3 sequences; around a fifth were detected once. The ten largest clonotypes hold 13% to 15% of the sample.

This record belongs to a study of regulatory T cells in long-lasting Graves disease (dated by TCRdb to about 2021). Some background on the complete study: Persistent Graves' disease was defined as antithyroid drug treatment for over 5 years with persistently positive TSH receptor autoantibodies. Peripheral blood TCR sequencing and RNA sequencing compared persistent Graves' disease patients with newly diagnosed Graves' disease patients. A total of 35 or so samples underwent TCR sequencing: 13 from persistent and about 20 from newly diagnosed Graves' disease patients. Persistent Graves' disease patients in the clinical cohort had taken antithyroid drugs for approximately 10 years on average. The study was registered as a clinical trial and conducted in China. Results and caveats for the whole study, not just this receptor: Lower TCR Shannon entropy and fewer highly expanded clones were observed in persistent Graves' disease patients than in newly diagnosed patients, which suggested clonal expansion. The authors acknowledged the small sample size as a limitation that may reduce accuracy. Persistent patients shared more public clonotypes among themselves (around 3,000) than newly diagnosed patients did (approximately 870). Only peripheral blood was studied, because thyroid tissue, the primary lesion, was inaccessible. Only the TCR beta chain was sequenced and analyzed. Preferential use of TRBV28, TRBJ1-2 and TRBJ2-5 was observed in persistent disease, whereas TRBV20-1 and TRBJ2-1 were favored in newly diagnosed disease.

This TCR derives from a female donor with Graves disease. The chain is assembled from TRBV30 and TRBJ2-2; the D element could tentatively be TRBD1 or TRBD2, as 6 bases agree for each. The material was peripheral blood mononuclear cells (PBMCs), obtained when the disease was refractory, from a patient treated with antithyroid drugs. Here is the DNA: TGTGCCTGGAGTTTTAGGGGGGTCACCGGGGAGCTGTTTTTT. This gives the protein CAWSFRGVTGELFF.